The next 14 T cell receptor beta chains were all read from a single sample in a study of ipilimumab plus nivolumab after autologous stem cell transplantation. Profiled with immunoSEQ multiplex PCR; TCRdb holds only in-frame clones, not every one. The data contain 43,000 or so clones, around nine tenths of them singletons. The source material was PBMCs, sampled in a trial of ipilimumab plus nivolumab as post-transplant consolidation. These receptors were taken from a male donor with multiple myeloma.

This chain uses TRBV18 with TRBJ2-1, with 7 positions matching TRBD1. The CDR3 extends over 14 amino acids. Trimming cost V 4 bases and J 4 bases; bases outside gene matches: 4. The germline gives CDR1 KGHSH, CDR2 LQKENI. As DNA, the CDR3 is TGTGCCAGCTCACGGGACAGCGTTTACAATGAGCAGTTCTTC. Amino acid sequence: CASSRDSVYNEQFF.

This clone was picked up a small number of times. This rearrangement joins TRBV7-3 to TRBJ2-7; D possibly matches TRBD1 or TRBD2 (5 bases each). Deletions cut 3 bases from V and 2 bases from J, with 11 bases between. Germline-derived CDR1 and CDR2 are SGHTA and FQGTGA. This CDR3 is built from 14 residues. The CDR3 nucleotides read TGTGCCAGCAGCTTTTCCAGGGACGCCTACGAGCAGTACTTC. Amino acids: CASSFSRDAYEQYF.

This chain uses TRBV11-2 with TRBJ2-3; D unresolved. This CDR3 contains 13 residues. The V end lost 7 bases, the J end lost 0 bases, and 8 bases lay between the germline ends. Per germline, CDR1 SGHAT and CDR2 FQNNGV. CDR3 in amino acids: CASNRFSTDTQYF. The CDR3 DNA reads as TGTGCCAGCAATCGGTTTAGCACAGATACGCAGTATTTT.

Notes on this clone: Sequence at one end of the junction differs from germline and may be a read error. The gene calls are TRBV19 and TRBJ2-3, with D perhaps matching TRBD1 (6 bases). Germline V gene sequence: CDR1 LNHDA, CDR2 SQIVND (reference sequence). The CDR3 spans 13 residues. The CDR3 spells CASSPRDTNTQYF. The CDR3 DNA reads TGTGCCAGTAGTCCCCGGGACACAAATACGCAGTATTTT.

The chain employs TRBV7-9 and TRBJ1-5; D remains ambiguous. The germline V gene has CDR1 SEHNR and CDR2 FQNEAQ (reference sequence). Trimming took off 2 bases at V and 4 bases at J, with 6 bases between the two ends. CDR3 size: 13 residues. The CDR3 bases are TGTGCCAGCAGCTTAAGCGGAAATCAGCCCCAGCATTTT. Translating it yields CASSLSGNQPQHF.

The rearrangement uses TRBV29-1 and TRBJ2-3, with 7 bases lining up with TRBD1. The CDR3 has 14 residues. V dropped 7 bases and J dropped 10; count of bases not matched to a gene: 17. Per germline, CDR1 SQVTM and CDR2 ANQGSEA. CDR3 coding DNA: TGCAGCGCTCCCGGGACAGTCTCCCGCGAAGCGCAGTATTTT. It translates to CSAPGTVSREAQYF.

The chain employs TRBV29-1 and TRBJ2-3; TRBD2 agrees at 8 bases. Germline-derived CDR1 and CDR2 are SQVTM and ANQGSEA. The CDR3 runs 18 residues. V trimming: 5 bases; J trimming: 0 bases; junction bases outside the gene matches: 16. CDR3: CSVPTLRASGLSTDTQYF. CDR3 DNA: TGCAGCGTTCCTACCCTCAGGGCTAGCGGGCTTAGCACAGATACGCAGTATTTT.

The chain has TRBV19 and TRBJ1-2; no reliable D call. Trimming shortened V by 5 bases and J by 3 bases, and 16 bases separated the two germline ends. The V gene's germline CDR1 is LNHDA and CDR2 SQIVND (reference sequence). The CDR3 has 15 amino acids. CDR3 coding DNA: TGTGCCAGTAGTCCGGGGAACACGAACTACTATGGCTACACCTTC. Translating it yields CASSPGNTNYYGYTF.

The chain is built from TRBV19 and TRBJ1-1; D unresolved. V was clipped by 5 bases and J by 2 bases, with 15 bases between them. The CDR3 has 15 amino acids. CDR1 is LNHDA and CDR2 is SQIVND in the germline V gene (reference sequence). The CDR3 region has the DNA TGTGCCAGTAGTGGGCCTTGGAAACTTAACACTGAAGCTTTCTTT. Amino acid sequence: CASSGPWKLNTEAFF.

The chain employs TRBV19 and TRBJ2-3; D possibly corresponds to TRBD1 (6 bases). The germline V and J ends were trimmed by 3 bases and 2 bases, with 15 bases remaining between them. In germline, CDR1 is LNHDA, CDR2 SQIVND (reference sequence). This CDR3 has 16 residues. The CDR3 reads CASSIVGGKATDTQYF. DNA for the CDR3: TGTGCCAGTAGTATCGTAGGGGGTAAGGCCACAGATACGCAGTATTTT.

The genes are TRBV6-4 and TRBJ1-2; no reliable D call. Trimming took off 0 bases at V and 4 bases at J, with 9 bases between the two ends. The CDR3 is 14 amino acids. Germline V gene data show CDR1 as MRHNA and CDR2 as SNTAGT. CDR3 DNA: TGTGCCAGCAGTGACTCGGCGGGCCTCTATGGCTACACCTTC. This gives the protein CASSDSAGLYGYTF.

The chain uses TRBV28 and TRBJ1-2, with 8 bases matching TRBD1. The CDR3 is 16 residues long. Per the germline V gene, CDR1 is MDHEN and CDR2 is SYDVKM. V lost 7 bases to trimming and J lost 3 bases; unmatched junction nucleotides: 13. CDR3 in DNA: TGTGCCAGCACCCGCAGGGGGCCGCTATGGCACTATGGCTACACCTTC. Its protein is CASTRRGPLWHYGYTF.

The chain has TRBV10-3 and TRBJ2-7; the match to TRBD2 covers 7 bases. This CDR3 is 14 amino acids long. Germline CDR1 reads ENHRY; CDR2 reads SYGVKD. The V and J ends lost 2 bases and 5 bases, in that order; junction bases with no gene match: 6. The CDR3 region has the DNA TGTGCCATCAGTGAGAGGGAGGGACCGGACGAGCAGTACTTC. It is translated as CAISEREGPDEQYF.

This chain uses TRBV5-1 with TRBJ2-5; TRBD1 aligns across 8 bases. V gave up 4 bases and J gave up 4 bases; unmatched junction bases: 12. CDR1 SGHRS and CDR2 YFSETQ come from the germline V gene. The CDR3 has 16 amino acids. DNA for the CDR3: TGCGCCAGCAGCCCCGTTCCCGACAGGGGTGGAGAGACCCAGTACTTC. It specifies CASSPVPDRGGETQYF.